This section outlines one TCR beta chain sequence together with its context. Germline V gene sequence: CDR1 MNHEY, CDR2 SVGAGI. J was trimmed by 6 bases and V by 5 bases; bases with no gene match: 10. CDR3 size: 15 residues. Only in-frame clones appear in the TCRdb table, and some are missing; sequencing was by immunoSEQ multiplex PCR. The sample yields 150,000 to 200,000 clones, approximately 94% seen once. The data are from a study of control samples from healthy donors and cancer patients. The chain carries TRBV6-5 and TRBJ1-5, with TRBD1 matching over 7 bases. What was sequenced was blood. This TCR was sampled from a man aged 25 to 45 in good health. The CDR3 region is CASSRTGEGGQPQHF. The CDR3 DNA reads as TGTGCCAGCAGTCGAACAGGGGAGGGCGGTCAGCCCCAGCATTTT.